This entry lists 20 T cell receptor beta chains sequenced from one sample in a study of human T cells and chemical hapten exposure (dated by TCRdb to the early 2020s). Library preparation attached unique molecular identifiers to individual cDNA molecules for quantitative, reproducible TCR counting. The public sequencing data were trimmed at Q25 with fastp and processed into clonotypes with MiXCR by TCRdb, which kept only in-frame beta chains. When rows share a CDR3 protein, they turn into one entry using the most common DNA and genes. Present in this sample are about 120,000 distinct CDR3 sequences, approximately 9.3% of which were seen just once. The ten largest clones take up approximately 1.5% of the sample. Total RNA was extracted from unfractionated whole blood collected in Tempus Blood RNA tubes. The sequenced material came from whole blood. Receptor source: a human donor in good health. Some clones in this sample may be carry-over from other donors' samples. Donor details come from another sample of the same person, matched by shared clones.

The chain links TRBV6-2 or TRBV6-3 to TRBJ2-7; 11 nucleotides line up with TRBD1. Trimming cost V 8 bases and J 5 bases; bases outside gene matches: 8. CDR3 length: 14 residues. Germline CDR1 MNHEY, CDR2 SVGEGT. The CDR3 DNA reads TGTGCCAGCGAACGTCCGGGACAGGGGGACGAGCAGTACTTC. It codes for CASERPGQGDEQYF.

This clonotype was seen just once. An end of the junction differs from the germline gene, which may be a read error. This chain's CDR3 is CVSSVAHPDLNTGELFF. The CDR3 DNA follows: TGTGTCAGCAGCGTAGCTCACCCAGACTTAAACACCGGGGAGCTGTTTTTT. The chain recombines TRBV9 with TRBJ2-2, with D hard to call. The CDR3 consists of 17 residues. CDR1 SGDLS and CDR2 YYNGEE come from the germline V gene.

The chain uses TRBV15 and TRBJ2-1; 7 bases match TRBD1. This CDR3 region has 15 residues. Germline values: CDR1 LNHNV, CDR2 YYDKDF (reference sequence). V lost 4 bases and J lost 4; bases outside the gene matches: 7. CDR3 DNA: TGTGCCACCAGCAACGACAGGGCGCCTTACAATGAGCAGTTCTTC. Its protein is CATSNDRAPYNEQFF.

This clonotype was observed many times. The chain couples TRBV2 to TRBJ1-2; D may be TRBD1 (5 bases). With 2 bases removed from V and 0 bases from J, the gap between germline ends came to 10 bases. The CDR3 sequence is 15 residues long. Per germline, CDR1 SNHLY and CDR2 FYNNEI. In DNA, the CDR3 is TGTGCCAGCAGTGAAAGGGGAAACTCTAACTATGGCTACACCTTC. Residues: CASSERGNSNYGYTF.

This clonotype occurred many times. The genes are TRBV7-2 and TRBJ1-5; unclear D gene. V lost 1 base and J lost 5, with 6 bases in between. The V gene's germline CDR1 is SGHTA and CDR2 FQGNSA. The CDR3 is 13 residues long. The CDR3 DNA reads TGTGCCAGCAGCTTAGACGGGTATCAGCCCCAGCATTTT. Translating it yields CASSLDGYQPQHF.

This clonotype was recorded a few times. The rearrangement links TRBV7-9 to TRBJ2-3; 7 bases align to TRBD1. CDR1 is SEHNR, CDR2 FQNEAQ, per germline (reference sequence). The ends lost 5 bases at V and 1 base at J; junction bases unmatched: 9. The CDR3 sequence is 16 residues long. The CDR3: CASSPKQGPGTDTQYF. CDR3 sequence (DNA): TGTGCCAGCAGCCCAAAACAGGGGCCGGGCACAGATACGCAGTATTTT.

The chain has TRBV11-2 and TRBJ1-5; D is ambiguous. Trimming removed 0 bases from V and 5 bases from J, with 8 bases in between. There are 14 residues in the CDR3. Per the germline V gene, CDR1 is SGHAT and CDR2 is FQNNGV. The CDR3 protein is CASSLEGSHQPQHF. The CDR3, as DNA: TGTGCCAGCAGCTTAGAGGGCAGTCATCAGCCCCAGCATTTT.

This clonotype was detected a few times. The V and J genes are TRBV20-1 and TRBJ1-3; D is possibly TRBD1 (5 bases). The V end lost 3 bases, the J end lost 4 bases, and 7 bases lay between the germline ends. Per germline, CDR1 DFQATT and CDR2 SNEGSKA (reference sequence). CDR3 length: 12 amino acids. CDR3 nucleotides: TGCAGTGCTAGTGGGGACGGAAACACCATATATTTT. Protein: CSASGDGNTIYF.

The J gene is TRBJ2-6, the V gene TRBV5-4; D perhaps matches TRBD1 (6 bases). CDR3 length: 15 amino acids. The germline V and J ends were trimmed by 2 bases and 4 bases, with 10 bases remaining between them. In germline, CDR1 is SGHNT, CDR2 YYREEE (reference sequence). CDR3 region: CASSFRGIGANVLTF. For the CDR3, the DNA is TGTGCCAGCAGCTTTAGGGGGATCGGGGCCAACGTCCTGACTTTC.

The CDR3: CASSPPTSGGENTGELFF. As DNA, the CDR3 is TGTGCCAGCAGCCCACCCACTAGCGGGGGGGAGAACACCGGGGAGCTGTTTTTT. This chain joins TRBV3-1 and TRBJ2-2; 13 nucleotides agree with TRBD2. CDR3 size: 18 residues. Unmatched junction bases numbered 6, after V lost 4 bases and J lost 1 base. The V gene's germline CDR1 is LGHDT and CDR2 YNNKEL (reference sequence).

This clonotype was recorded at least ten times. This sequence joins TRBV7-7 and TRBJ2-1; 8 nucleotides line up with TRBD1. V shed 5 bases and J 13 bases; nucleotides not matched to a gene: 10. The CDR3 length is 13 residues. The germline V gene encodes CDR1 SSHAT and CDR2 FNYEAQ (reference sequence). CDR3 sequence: CASSNVQQGGQFF. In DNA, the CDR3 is TGTGCCAGCAGCAACGTGCAACAGGGGGGTCAGTTCTTC.

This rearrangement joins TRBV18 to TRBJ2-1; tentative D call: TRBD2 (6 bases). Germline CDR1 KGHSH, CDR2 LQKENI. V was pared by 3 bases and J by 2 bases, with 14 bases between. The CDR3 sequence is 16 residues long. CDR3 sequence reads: CASSPWTGSTYNEQFF. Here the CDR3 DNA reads TGTGCCAGCTCACCGTGGACCGGGAGCACCTACAATGAGCAGTTCTTC.

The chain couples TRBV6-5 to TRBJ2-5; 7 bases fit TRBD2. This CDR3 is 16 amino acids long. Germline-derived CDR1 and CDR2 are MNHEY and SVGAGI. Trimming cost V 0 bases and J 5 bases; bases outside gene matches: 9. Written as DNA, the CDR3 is TGTGCCAGCAGTTACTCCGCGCGGGAGCAGTCGGAGACCCAGTACTTC. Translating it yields CASSYSAREQSETQYF.

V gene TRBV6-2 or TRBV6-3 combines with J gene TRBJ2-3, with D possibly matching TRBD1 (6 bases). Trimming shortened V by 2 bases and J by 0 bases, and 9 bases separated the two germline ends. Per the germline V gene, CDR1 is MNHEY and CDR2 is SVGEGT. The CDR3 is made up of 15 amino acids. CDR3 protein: CASSYQGPSTDTQYF. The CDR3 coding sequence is TGTGCCAGCAGTTACCAGGGGCCTAGCACAGATACGCAGTATTTT.

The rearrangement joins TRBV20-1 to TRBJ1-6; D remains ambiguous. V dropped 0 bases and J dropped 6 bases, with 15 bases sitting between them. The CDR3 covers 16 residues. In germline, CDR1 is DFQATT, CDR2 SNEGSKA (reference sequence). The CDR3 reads CSARDGRSATNSPLHF. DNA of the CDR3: TGCAGTGCTAGAGATGGGCGGTCAGCAACTAATTCACCCCTCCACTTT.

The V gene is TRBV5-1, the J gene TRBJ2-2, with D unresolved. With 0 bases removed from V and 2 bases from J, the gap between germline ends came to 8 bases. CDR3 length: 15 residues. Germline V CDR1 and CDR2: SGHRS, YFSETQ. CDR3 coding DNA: TGCGCCAGCAGCTTGGGACAACAAAACACCGGGGAGCTGTTTTTT. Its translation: CASSLGQQNTGELFF.

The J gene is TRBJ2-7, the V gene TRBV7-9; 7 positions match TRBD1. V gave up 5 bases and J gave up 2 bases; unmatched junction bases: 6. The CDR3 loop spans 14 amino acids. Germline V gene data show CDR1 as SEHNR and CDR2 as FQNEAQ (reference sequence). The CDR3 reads CASSLPGQTYEQYF. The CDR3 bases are TGTGCCAGCAGCCTGCCGGGACAGACCTACGAGCAGTACTTC.

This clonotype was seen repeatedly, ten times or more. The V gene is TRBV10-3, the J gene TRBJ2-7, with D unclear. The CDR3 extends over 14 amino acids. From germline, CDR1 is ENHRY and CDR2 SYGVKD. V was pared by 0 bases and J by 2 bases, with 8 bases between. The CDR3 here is CAISESQRTYEQYF. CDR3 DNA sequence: TGTGCCATCAGTGAGTCTCAACGTACCTACGAGCAGTACTTC.

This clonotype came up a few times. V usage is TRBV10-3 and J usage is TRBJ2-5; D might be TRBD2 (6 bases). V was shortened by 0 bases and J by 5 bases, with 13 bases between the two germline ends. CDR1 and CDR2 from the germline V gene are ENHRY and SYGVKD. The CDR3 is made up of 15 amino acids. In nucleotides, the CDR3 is TGTGCCATCAGTGAGTCAACGGGAGCGGAGGAGACCCAGTACTTC. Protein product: CAISESTGAEETQYF.

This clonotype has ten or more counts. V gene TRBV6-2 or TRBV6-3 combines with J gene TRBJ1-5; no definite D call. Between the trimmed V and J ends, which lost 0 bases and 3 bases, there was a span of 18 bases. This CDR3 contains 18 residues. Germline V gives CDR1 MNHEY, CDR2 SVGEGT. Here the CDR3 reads CASSYSILWWQNNQPQHF. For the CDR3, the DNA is TGTGCCAGCAGTTACTCGATTCTTTGGTGGCAAAACAATCAGCCCCAGCATTTT.